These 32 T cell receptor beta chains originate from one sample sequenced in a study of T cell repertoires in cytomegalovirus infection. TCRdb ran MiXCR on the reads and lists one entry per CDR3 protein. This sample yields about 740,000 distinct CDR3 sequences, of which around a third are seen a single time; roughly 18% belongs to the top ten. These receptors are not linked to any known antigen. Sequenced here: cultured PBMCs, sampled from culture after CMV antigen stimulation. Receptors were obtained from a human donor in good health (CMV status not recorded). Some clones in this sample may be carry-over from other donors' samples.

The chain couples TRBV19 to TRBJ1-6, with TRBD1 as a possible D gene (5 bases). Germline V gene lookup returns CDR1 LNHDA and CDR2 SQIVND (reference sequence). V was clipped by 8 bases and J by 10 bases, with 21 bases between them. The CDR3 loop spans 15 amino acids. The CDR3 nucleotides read TGTGCCAGTCGGCCCAGTGGGACCAACATCTCACCCCTCCACTTT. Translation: CASRPSGTNISPLHF. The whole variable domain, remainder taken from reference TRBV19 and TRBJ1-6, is DGGITQSPKYLFRKEGQNVTLSCEQNLNHDAMYWYRQDPGQGLRLIYYSQIVNDFQKGDIAEGYSVSREKKESFPLTVTSAQKNPTAFYLCASRPSGTNISPLHFGNGTRLTVT.

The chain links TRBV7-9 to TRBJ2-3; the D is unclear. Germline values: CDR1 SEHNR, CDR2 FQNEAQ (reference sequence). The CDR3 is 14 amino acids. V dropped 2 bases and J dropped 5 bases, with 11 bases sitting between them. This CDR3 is CASSLSGAQDTQYF. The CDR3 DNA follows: TGTGCCAGCAGCTTATCCGGTGCCCAAGATACGCAGTATTTT.

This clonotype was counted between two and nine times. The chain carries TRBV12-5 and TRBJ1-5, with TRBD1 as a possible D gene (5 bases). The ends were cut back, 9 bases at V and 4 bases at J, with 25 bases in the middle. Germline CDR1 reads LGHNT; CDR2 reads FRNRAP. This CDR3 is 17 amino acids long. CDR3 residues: CASAAAQVGPSNQPQHF. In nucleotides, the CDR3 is TGTGCTAGCGCCGCGGCACAGGTCGGCCCCTCGAATCAGCCCCAGCATTTT.

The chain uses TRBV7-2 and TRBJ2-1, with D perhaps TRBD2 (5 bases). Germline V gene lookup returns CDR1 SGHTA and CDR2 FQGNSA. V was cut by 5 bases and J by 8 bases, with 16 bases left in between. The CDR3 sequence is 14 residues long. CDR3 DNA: TGTGCCAGCAGCCAAACTAGTTTCTGGGATGAGCAGTTCTTC. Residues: CASSQTSFWDEQFF.

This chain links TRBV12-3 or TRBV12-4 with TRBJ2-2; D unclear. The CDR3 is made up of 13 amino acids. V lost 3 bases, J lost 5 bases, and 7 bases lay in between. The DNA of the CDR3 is TGTGCCAGCAGTTTCATGGGTACCGGGGAGCTGTTTTTT. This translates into CASSFMGTGELFF.

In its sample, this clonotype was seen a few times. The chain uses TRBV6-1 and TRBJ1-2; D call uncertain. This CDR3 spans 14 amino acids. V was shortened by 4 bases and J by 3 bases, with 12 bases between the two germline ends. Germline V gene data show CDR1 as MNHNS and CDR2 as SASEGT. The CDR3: CASSGSPGHYGYTF. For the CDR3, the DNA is TGTGCCAGCAGTGGGTCCCCGGGCCACTATGGCTACACCTTC.

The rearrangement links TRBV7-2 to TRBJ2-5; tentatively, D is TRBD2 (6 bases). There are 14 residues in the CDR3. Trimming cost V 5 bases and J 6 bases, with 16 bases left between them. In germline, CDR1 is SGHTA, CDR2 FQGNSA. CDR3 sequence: CASSPRLETKTQYF. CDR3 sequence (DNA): TGTGCCAGCAGCCCTAGACTAGAAACAAAGACCCAGTACTTC. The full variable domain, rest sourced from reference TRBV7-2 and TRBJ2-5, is GAGVSQSPSNKVTEKGKDVELRCDPISGHTALYWYRQSLGQGLEFLIYFQGNSAPDKSGLPSDRFSAERTGGSVSTLTIQRTQQEDSAVYLCASSPRLETKTQYFGPGTRLLVL.

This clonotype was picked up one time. CDR3 protein: CASSQREVPGVDEQFF. The DNA for the CDR3 is TGCGCCAGCAGCCAACGGGAGGTCCCAGGGGTTGATGAGCAGTTCTTC. The chain joins TRBV4-3 to TRBJ2-1, with D perhaps TRBD2 (7 bases). Deletions cut 2 bases from V and 8 bases from J, with 19 bases between. The CDR3 runs to 16 residues. CDR1 and CDR2 (germline): LGHNA, YSLEER.

The CDR3 DNA follows: TGTGCCAGCAGTTACTGGGGACAAAGGAACACTGAAGCTTTCTTT. It specifies CASSYWGQRNTEAFF. The chain carries TRBV6-5 and TRBJ1-1; D may be TRBD1 (6 bases). Trimming removed 1 base from V and 1 base from J, with 10 bases in between. Germline V gene sequence: CDR1 MNHEY, CDR2 SVGAGI. The length of the CDR3 is 15 residues.

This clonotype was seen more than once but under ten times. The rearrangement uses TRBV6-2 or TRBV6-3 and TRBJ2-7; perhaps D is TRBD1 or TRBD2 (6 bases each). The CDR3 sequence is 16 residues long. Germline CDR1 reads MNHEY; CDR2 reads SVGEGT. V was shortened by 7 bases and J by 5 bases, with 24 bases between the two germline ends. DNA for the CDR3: TGTGCCAGCACCTGGATGCGGGACAATTACGACCACGAGCAGTACTTC. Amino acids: CASTWMRDNYDHEQYF.

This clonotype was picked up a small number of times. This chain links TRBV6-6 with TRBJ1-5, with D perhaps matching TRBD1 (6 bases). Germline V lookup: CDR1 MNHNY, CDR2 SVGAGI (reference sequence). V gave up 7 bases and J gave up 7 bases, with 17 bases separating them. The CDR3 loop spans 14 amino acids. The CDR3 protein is CASTGGQAGQPQHF. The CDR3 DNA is TGTGCCAGCACTGGGGGGCAGGCCGGGCAGCCCCAGCATTTT.

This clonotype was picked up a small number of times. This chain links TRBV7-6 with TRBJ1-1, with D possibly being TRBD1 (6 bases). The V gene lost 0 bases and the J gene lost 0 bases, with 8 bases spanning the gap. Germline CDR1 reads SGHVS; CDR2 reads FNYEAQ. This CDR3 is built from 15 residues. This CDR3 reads CASSLAPGVNTEAFF. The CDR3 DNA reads TGTGCCAGCAGCTTAGCGCCAGGGGTGAACACTGAAGCTTTCTTT. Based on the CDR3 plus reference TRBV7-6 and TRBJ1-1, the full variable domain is GAGVSQSPRYKVTKRGQDVALRCDPISGHVSLYWYRQALGQGPEFLTYFNYEAQQDKSGLPNDRFSAERPEGSISTLTIQRTEQRDSAMYRCASSLAPGVNTEAFFGQGTRLTVV.

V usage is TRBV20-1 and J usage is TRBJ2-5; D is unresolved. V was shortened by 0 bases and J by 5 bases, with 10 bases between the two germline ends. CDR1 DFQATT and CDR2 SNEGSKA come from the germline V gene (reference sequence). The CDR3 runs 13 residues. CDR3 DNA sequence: TGCAGTGCTAGAGATCAAGGGCCGGAGACCCAGTACTTC. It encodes CSARDQGPETQYF.

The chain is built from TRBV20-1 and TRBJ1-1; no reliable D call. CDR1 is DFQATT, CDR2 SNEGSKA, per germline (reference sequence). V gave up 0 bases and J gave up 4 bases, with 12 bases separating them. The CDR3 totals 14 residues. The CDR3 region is CSARDAGVGTEAFF. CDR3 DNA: TGCAGTGCTAGAGATGCGGGAGTCGGCACTGAAGCTTTCTTT.

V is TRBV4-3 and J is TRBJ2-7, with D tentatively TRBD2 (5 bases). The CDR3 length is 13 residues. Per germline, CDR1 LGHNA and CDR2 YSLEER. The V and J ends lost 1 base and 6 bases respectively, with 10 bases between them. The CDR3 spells CASSQASGVEQYF. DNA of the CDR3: TGCGCCAGCAGCCAAGCTTCCGGGGTCGAGCAGTACTTC.

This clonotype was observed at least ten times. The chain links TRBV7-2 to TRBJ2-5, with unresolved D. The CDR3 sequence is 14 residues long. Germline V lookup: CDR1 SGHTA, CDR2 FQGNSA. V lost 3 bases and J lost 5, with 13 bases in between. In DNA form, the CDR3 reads TGTGCCAGCAGCTTGATGGCCGCACGGGAGACCCAGTACTTC. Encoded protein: CASSLMAARETQYF.

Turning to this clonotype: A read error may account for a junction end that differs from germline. The CDR3 reads CSSSLRTSLSSGANVLTF. In nucleotides, the CDR3 is TGTTCCAGCAGCTTGAGGACTAGCCTAAGCTCTGGGGCCAACGTCCTGACTTTC. The chain combines TRBV7-2 with TRBJ2-6; the match to TRBD2 covers 8 bases. The CDR3 extends over 18 amino acids. Germline values: CDR1 SGHTA, CDR2 FQGNSA.

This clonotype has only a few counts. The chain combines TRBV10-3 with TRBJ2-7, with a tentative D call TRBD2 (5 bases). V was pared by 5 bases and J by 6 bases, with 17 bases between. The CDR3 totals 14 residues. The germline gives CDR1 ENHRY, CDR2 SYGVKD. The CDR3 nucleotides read TGTGCCATCAGTTCCCCGGGGAAGGACCTCGAGCAGTACTTC. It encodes CAISSPGKDLEQYF.

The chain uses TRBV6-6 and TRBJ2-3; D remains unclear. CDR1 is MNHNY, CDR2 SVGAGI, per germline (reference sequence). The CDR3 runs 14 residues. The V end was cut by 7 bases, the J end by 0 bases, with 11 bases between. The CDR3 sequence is CASIRRRSTDTQYF. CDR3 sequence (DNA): TGTGCCAGCATCAGGAGACGGAGCACAGATACGCAGTATTTT.

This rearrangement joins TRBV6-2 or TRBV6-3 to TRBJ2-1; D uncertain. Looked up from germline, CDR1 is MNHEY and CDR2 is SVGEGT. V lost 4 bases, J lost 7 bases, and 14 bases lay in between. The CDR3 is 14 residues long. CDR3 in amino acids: CASSSRAPTNEQFF. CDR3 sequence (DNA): TGTGCCAGCAGTTCCCGGGCCCCAACGAATGAGCAGTTCTTC.

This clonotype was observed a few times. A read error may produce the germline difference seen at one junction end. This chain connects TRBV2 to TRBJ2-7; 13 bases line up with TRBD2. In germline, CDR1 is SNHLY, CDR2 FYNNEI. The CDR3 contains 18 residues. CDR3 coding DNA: TGTGCCAGCAGTCGTAGAGGACTAGCGGGAGAGTCCCGACCGAGGAAGAGCTTC. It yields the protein CASSRRGLAGESRPRKSF.

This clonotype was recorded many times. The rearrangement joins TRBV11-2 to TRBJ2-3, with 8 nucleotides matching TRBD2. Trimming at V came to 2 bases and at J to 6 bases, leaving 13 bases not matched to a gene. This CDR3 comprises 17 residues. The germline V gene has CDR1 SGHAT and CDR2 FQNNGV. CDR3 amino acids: CASSLTSLRLAGDTQYF. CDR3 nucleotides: TGTGCCAGCAGCTTAACGTCTTTGCGGTTAGCGGGGGATACGCAGTATTTT.

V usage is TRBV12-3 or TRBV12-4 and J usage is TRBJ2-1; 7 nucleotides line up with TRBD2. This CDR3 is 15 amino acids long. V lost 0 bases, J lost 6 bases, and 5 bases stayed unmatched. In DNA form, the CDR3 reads TGTGCCAGCAGTTTAGCCAAGACTAGCTCCAATGAGCAGTTCTTC. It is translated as CASSLAKTSSNEQFF.

The CDR3 here is CASSQSGRLGTDTQYF. DNA for the CDR3: TGTGCCAGCAGCCAAAGCGGGAGATTGGGCACAGATACGCAGTATTTT. The gene calls are TRBV7-9 and TRBJ2-3, with TRBD2 matching 8 bases. The length of the CDR3 is 16 residues. CDR1 and CDR2 (germline): SEHNR, FQNEAQ (reference sequence). J gave up 1 base and V 5 bases, and 8 bases lay outside the gene matches.

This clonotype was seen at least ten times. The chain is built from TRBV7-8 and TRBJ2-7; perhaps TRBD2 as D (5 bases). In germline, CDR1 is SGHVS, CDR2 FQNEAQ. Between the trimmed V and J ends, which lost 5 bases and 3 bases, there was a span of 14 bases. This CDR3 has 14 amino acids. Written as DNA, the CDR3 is TGTGCCAGCAGCCCACGGGATCAGAACTACGAGCAGTACTTC. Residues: CASSPRDQNYEQYF.

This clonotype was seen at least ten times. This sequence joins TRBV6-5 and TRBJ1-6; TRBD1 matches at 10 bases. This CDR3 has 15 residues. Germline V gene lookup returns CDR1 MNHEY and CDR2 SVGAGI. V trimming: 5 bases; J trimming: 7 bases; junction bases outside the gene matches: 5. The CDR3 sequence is CASSPGQGLNSPLHF. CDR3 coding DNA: TGTGCCAGCAGTCCGGGACAGGGGTTGAATTCACCCCTCCACTTT.

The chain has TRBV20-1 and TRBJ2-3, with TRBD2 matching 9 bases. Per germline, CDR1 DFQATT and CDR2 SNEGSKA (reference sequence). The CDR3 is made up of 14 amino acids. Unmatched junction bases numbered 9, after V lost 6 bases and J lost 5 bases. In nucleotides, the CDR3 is TGCAGTGCGCGGTTCGGCGGGGGGGAAGATACGCAGTATTTT. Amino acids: CSARFGGGEDTQYF.

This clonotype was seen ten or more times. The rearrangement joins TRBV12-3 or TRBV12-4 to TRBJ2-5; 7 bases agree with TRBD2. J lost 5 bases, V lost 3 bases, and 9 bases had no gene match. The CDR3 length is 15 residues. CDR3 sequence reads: CASSLGPWGGETQYF. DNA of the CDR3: TGTGCCAGCAGTTTGGGACCCTGGGGGGGGGAGACCCAGTACTTC.

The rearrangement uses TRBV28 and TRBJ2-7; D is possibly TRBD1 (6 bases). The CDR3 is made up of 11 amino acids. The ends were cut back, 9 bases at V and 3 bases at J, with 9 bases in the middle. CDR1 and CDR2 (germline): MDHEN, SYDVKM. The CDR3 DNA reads TGTGCCAGTCAACAGGGCTACGAGCAGTACTTC. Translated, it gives CASQQGYEQYF.

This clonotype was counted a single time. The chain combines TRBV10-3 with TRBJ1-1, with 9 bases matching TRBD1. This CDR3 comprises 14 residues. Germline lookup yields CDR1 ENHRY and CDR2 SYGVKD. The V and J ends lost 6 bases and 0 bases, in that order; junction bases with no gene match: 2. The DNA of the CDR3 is TGTGCCATCAGCGGGACAGGGATGAACACTGAAGCTTTCTTT. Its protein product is CAISGTGMNTEAFF.

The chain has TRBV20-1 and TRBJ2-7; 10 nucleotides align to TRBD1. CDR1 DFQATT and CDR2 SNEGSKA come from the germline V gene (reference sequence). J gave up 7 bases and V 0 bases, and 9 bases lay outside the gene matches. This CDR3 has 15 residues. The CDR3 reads CSARDSGTGVEEQYF. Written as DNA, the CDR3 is TGCAGTGCTAGAGATTCCGGGACAGGGGTCGAAGAGCAGTACTTC.

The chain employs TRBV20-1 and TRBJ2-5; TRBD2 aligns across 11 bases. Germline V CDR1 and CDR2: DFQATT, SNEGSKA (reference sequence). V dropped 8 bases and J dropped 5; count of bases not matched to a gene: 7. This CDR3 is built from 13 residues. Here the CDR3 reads CSLAGGPEETQYF. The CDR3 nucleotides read TGCAGTTTAGCGGGAGGGCCAGAGGAGACCCAGTACTTC.